Listed below are T cell receptor beta chains from one sample, sequenced in a study of tumor-infiltrating lymphocytes in primary liver carcinoma. Via MiXCR, TCRdb re-called the multiplex PCR reads, giving one row per CDR3 protein. This repertoire shows roughly 100,000 distinct CDR3 sequences, roughly 85% found once; its top ten account for about 20%. The sample was liver tumor tissue from sampling region 3. These receptors originate from a man aged 40-50 years with primary liver carcinoma and hepatitis B virus infection. Each CDR3 is given with its conserved first and last residue. D genes are given only for firm matches. Size is stated for part of the rows, as once, few or many counts, or as a class when the clone is expanded.

>TRBJ2-3|.|TRBV11-2|.
TGCGTCAGCAGCCCCCCGGGTCGGGCAGATACGCAGTATTTT
CVSSPPGRADTQYF
>TRBJ1-5|.|TRBV29-1|.
TGCAACATTGATAAGGGACCCCACAATCAGCCCCAGCATTTT
CNIDKGPHNQPQHF
>TRBJ2-7|.|TRBV6-5|TRBD1
TGTGCCAGCAGTGTCGGGACAGGGTCCTCCGAGCAGTACTTC
CASSVGTGSSEQYF
>TRBJ2-4|.|TRBV11-1|TRBD2
TGTGCCAGCAGCTTTTCCGGGACCAGCGGGACTGAAAACATTCAGTACTTC
CASSFSGTSGTENIQYF
>TRBJ2-7|.|TRBV28|.
TGTACCAGCTCCCACCAAAGCAGGGGACCCTACGAGCAGTACTTC
CTSSHQSRGPYEQYF
>TRBJ2-1|.|TRBV29-1|.
TGCAGCGTTGGACTAGGGGGAGGGTTCTACGATGAGCGGTTCTTC
CSVGLGGGFYDERFF
>TRBJ2-1|.|TRBV12-3/TRBV12-4|TRBD2
TGTGCCAGCACTCGGGCTAGCGGGGGCGATGAGCAGTTCTTC
CASTRASGGDEQFF
>TRBJ2-1|.|TRBV6-6|.
TGTGCCAGCAGTTACCCTACTGGTTCCTACAATGAGCAGTTCTTC
CASSYPTGSYNEQFF
>TRBJ2-6|.|TRBV11-1|.
TGTGCCAGCAGCTTGGGACGAGATGGGGTCAACGTCATGACTTTC
CASSLGRDGVNVMTF
>TRBJ2-1|.|TRBV11-2|TRBD2
TGTGCCAGCAGCCCCCACGGTAGCGGGATTGTCTACAATGAGCAGTTTTTC
CASSPHGSGIVYNEQFF
>TRBJ1-1|many|TRBV28|.
TGTGCCAGCAGTTTACTCAGCCAGGGTGGGACTGAAGCTTTCTTT
CASSLLSQGGTEAFF
>TRBJ2-7|.|TRBV20-1|.
TGCAGTGCTAATGACCCCCGGGGACCTCTGTACGAGCAGTACTTC
CSANDPRGPLYEQYF
>TRBJ2-7|many|TRBV30|TRBD2
TGTGCCTGGAGCCTACAGGCAGCGGGAACCTACGAGCAGTACTTC
CAWSLQAAGTYEQYF
>TRBJ2-5|once|TRBV29-1|.
TGCAGTGTTCCACTGGGCATGGAGACCCGGTACTTC
CSVPLGMETRYF
>TRBJ1-1|.|TRBV6-1|.
TGTGCCAGCCCCAGGACGGGGGGCACTGAAGCTTACTTT
CASPRTGGTEAYF
>TRBJ2-7|.|TRBV6-5|.
TGTGCCAGCAGTTACGGGGCACCTTACGAGAAATACTTC
CASSYGAPYEKYF
>TRBJ2-3|.|TRBV11-3|.
TGTGTCAGCAGCCCTGGGGGAAGTGGCACAGATACGCAATATTTT
CVSSPGGSGTDTQYF
>TRBJ2-7|.|TRBV4-2|TRBD2
TGTGCCAGCAGCCAAGGTCTTGTTAGCGGGATAACTTACGAGCAGTACTTC
CASSQGLVSGITYEQYF
>TRBJ2-3|once|TRBV5-1|.
TGCGCTAGCAGATTGGACGGGAGCGGGGATACGCAGTATTTT
CASRLDGSGDTQYF
>TRBJ2-2|.|TRBV29-1|TRBD2
TGCAGCGTCTATGGGAAAGTGGGCCGCGGGGGGCTGTTTTTT
CSVYGKVGRGGLFF
>TRBJ1-4|.|TRBV29-1|.
TGCAGCGGGGGTAATCGTGCAACTAATGAAAAACTGTTTTTC
CSGGNRATNEKLFF
>TRBJ2-5|.|TRBV6-2/TRBV6-3|.
TGTACCAGCAGACGGCCCGAGACCCAACAAGAGACCCATTATTTC
CTSRRPETQQETHYF
>TRBJ1-2|.|TRBV5-1|TRBD1
TGCGCCAGCAGCATCCCCTCGACAGGGACAGGGGAAGGGAACTATGGCTACACCTTC
CASSIPSTGTGEGNYGYTF
>TRBJ2-1|.|TRBV11-1|TRBD2
TGTGCCAGGAGCGTGGGAGGGCCGAATGTGCAGTTCTTC
CARSVGGPNVQFF
>TRBJ1-4|.|TRBV4-1|.
TGCGCCAGCAGCCAAGCCACGGGATTGAATGAAAAACTGTTTTTT
CASSQATGLNEKLFF
>TRBJ2-2|.|TRBV29-1|.
TGCAGCGTTGTAGTGGGAATCGTGAACACCGGGGTGCTGTTTTTT
CSVVVGIVNTGVLFF
>TRBJ2-7|.|TRBV6-2/TRBV6-3|.
TGTGCCAGCAGTTGCTCAGATTTGGGACGGAGAACCTACGATCAGTACTTC
CASSCSDLGRRTYDQYF
>TRBJ2-5|many|TRBV15|.
TGTGCCACCAGCAACAGCCTCCAAGAGACCCAGTACTTC
CATSNSLQETQYF